The sequence of this T cell receptor (beta chain) was determined in a study of blood T cell repertoires in COVID-19. It was during active infection that Seattle patients were enrolled and then longitudinally followed. How the authors handled the data: Quantification of nucleated cells was approximated via reference gene primer amplification. Method: immunoSEQ multiplex PCR; TCRdb's copy keeps in-frame clones and lacks some. That table gives V, J and clone size, and the DNA gave D and trimming. Of some 300,000 clones listed, nearly 90% are singletons. This CDR3 contains 15 residues. Trimming cost V 4 bases and J 10 bases; bases outside gene matches: 6. Germline V gene lookup returns CDR1 LGHDT and CDR2 YNNKEL (reference sequence).

Sequencing input: peripheral blood. This clonotype was sampled from a woman aged 30 to 39 with COVID-19, enrolled during active disease. V gene TRBV3-1 (or the pseudogene TRBV3-2) combines with J gene TRBJ2-1; TRBD2 matches 14 bases. The CDR3 coding sequence is TGTGCCAGCAGCCTGACTAGCGGGGGGGCAAGGGAGCAGTTCTTC. Encoded protein: CASSLTSGGAREQFF.